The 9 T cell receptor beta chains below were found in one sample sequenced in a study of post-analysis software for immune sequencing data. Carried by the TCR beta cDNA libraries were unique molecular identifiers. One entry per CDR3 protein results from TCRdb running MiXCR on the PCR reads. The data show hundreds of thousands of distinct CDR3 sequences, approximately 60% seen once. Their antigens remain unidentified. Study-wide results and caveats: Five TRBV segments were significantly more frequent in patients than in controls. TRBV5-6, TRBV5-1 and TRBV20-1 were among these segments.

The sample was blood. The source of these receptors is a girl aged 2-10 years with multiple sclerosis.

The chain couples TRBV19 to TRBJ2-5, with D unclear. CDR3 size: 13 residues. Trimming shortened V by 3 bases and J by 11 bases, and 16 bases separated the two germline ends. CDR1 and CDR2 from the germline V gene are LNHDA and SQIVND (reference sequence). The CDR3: CASSIRSVNEQYF. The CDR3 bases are TGTGCCAGTAGTATCCGTTCCGTTAATGAGCAGTACTTC.

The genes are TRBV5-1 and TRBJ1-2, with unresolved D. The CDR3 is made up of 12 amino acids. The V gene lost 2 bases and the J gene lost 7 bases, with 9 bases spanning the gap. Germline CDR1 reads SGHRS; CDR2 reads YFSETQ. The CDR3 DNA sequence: TGCGCCAGCAGCTTCGGGGTTGTTGGCTACACCTTC. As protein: CASSFGVVGYTF.

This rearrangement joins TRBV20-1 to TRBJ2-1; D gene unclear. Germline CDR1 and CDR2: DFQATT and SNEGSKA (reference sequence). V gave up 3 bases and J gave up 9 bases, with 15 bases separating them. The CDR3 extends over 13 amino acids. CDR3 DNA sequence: TGCAGTGCTAGGCCCAGGAGTCCGGCTGAGCAGTTCTTC. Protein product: CSARPRSPAEQFF.

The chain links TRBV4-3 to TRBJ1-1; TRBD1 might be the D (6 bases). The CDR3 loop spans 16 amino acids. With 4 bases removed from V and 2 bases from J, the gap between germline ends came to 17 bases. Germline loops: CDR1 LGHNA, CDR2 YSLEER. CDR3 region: CASSRALGGKNTEAFF. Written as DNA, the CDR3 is TGCGCCAGCAGCCGGGCACTGGGGGGCAAAAACACTGAAGCTTTCTTT.

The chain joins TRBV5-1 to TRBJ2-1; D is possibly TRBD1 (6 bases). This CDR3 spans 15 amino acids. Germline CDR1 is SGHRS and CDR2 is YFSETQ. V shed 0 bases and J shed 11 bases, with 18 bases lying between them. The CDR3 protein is CASSLAGPPDRKQFF. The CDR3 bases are TGCGCCAGCAGCTTGGCGGGGCCGCCCGACAGGAAGCAGTTCTTC.

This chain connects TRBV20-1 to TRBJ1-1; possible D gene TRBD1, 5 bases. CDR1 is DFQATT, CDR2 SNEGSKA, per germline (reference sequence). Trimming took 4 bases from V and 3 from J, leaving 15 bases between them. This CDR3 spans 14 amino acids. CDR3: CSATEGRRDTEAFF. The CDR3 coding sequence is TGCAGTGCTACAGAGGGGAGACGGGACACTGAAGCTTTCTTT.

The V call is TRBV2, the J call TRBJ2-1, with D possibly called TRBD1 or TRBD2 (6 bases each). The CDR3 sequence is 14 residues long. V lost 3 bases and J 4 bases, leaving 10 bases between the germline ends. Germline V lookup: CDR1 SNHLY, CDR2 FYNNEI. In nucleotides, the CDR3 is TGTGCCAGCAGTGACGTAGGGGGGTACAATGAGCAGTTCTTC. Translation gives CASSDVGGYNEQFF. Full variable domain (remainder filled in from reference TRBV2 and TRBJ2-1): EPEVTQTPSHQVTQMGQEVILRCVPISNHLYFYWYRQILGQKVEFLVSFYNNEISEKSEIFDDQFSVERPDGSNFTLKIRSTKLEDSAMYFCASSDVGGYNEQFFGPGTRLTVL.

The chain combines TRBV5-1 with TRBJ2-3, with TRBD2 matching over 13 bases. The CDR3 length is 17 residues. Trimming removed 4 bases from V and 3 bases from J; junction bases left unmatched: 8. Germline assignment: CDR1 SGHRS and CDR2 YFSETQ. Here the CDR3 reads CASSATSGRAGTDTQYF. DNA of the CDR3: TGCGCCAGCAGCGCAACTAGCGGGAGGGCCGGGACAGATACGCAGTATTTT.

The CDR3 spells CASSLGTGQKKNEQYF. CDR3 bases: TGCGCCAGCAGCTTGGGGACAGGGCAAAAAAAGAACGAGCAGTACTTC. The chain uses TRBV5-1 and TRBJ2-5; 8 positions match TRBD1. Near its end, the DNA agrees better with TRBJ2-7, so the J call may be wrong. This CDR3 region has 16 residues. Germline V lookup: CDR1 SGHRS, CDR2 YFSETQ.